This TCR beta chain appears in the sequencing data of a study of blood T cell repertoires in COVID-19. Across the study: Spain, Italy and the United States supplied samples that represented acute and convalescent COVID-19.

The V gene's germline CDR1 is SGHNT and CDR2 YYREEE (reference sequence). This CDR3 has 14 residues. J was trimmed by 6 bases and V by 1 base; bases with no gene match: 6. This table comes from immunoSEQ multiplex PCR, and its TCRdb copy is limited to in-frame clones, with some not included. Of approximately 170,000 clones listed, 88% were seen once; the top ten hold roughly 10%. This sequence originates from a young woman who had recovered from COVID-19. The chain joins TRBV5-4 to TRBJ2-7, with 8 bases aligning to TRBD2. Material: PBMCs or T cells enriched from blood (not recorded which). The CDR3 nucleotides read TGTGCCAGCAGCTTGTCGGGGGGGAGTGGCGAGCAGTACTTC. Amino acids: CASSLSGGSGEQYF.